The 28 T cell receptor beta chains reported below all come from one sample, sequenced in a study of blood T cell repertoires in COVID-19. Profiling relied on immunoSEQ multiplex PCR, and the TCRdb table lists in-frame clones only, not all of them. The repertoire consists of roughly 150,000 clones, with approximately 80% occurring once and the leading ten covering around 5%. The sample was PBMCs or T cells enriched from blood (not recorded which). Source of these receptors: a man between 65 and 85 years old who had been exposed to COVID-19.

V is TRBV19 and J is TRBJ2-3, with 15 bases fitting TRBD2. The CDR3 sequence is 18 residues long. Germline CDR1 and CDR2: LNHDA and SQIVND (reference sequence). The trim removed 4 bases at V and 0 bases at J, leaving 5 bases unmatched. The CDR3 bases are TGTGCCAGTAGTACCTGGACTAGCGGGGGGGCGAGCACAGATACGCAGTATTTT. Amino acids: CASSTWTSGGASTDTQYF.

The CDR3 loop is CASTLTGVMNTEAFF. Written as DNA, the CDR3 is TGTGCCAGTACTTTGACAGGGGTGATGAACACTGAAGCTTTCTTT. The chain uses TRBV19 and TRBJ1-1, with TRBD1 identical over 8 bases. Germline V gene data show CDR1 as LNHDA and CDR2 as SQIVND (reference sequence). The length of the CDR3 is 15 residues. J lost 0 bases, V lost 7 bases, and 7 bases had no gene match.

Written as DNA, the CDR3 is TGCGCCAGCAGCTACGATCCTCGAGCTAACTATGGCTACACCTTC. It is translated as CASSYDPRANYGYTF. The chain uses TRBV5-1 and TRBJ1-2; no reliable D call. Trimming took 3 bases from V and 0 from J, leaving 12 bases between them. This CDR3 comprises 15 residues. Germline V CDR1 and CDR2: SGHRS, YFSETQ.

The chain employs TRBV5-4 and TRBJ2-2, with 9 bases aligning to TRBD1. Germline assignment: CDR1 SGHNT and CDR2 YYREEE (reference sequence). CDR3 length equals 16 residues. V lost 3 bases and J lost 7; bases outside the gene matches: 10. The CDR3 reads CASSSSGTGRHGELFF. The CDR3 nucleotides are TGTGCCAGCAGCTCTTCCGGGACAGGGAGGCACGGGGAGCTGTTTTTT.

The chain carries TRBV11-2 and TRBJ2-1, with 7 bases lining up with TRBD2. The CDR3 spans 13 residues. CDR1 is SGHAT, CDR2 FQNNGV, per germline. The V and J ends lost 6 bases and 9 bases, in that order; junction bases with no gene match: 8. CDR3 sequence: CASSSYSGGEQFF. The CDR3 nucleotides read TGTGCCAGCAGTTCTTATTCGGGGGGTGAGCAGTTCTTC. Full variable domain (remainder filled in from reference TRBV11-2 and TRBJ2-1): EAGVAQSPRYKIIEKRQSVAFWCNPISGHATLYWYQQILGQGPKLLIQFQNNGVVDDSQLPKDRFSAERLKGVDSTLKIQPAKLEDSAVYLCASSSYSGGEQFFGPGTRLTVL.

V and J are TRBV20-1 and TRBJ2-3; D may match TRBD1 or TRBD2 (6 bases each). The germline gives CDR1 DFQATT, CDR2 SNEGSKA (reference sequence). V dropped 3 bases and J dropped 2 bases, with 12 bases sitting between them. The CDR3 is 14 residues long. In DNA, the CDR3 is TGCAGTGCTAGTGGGGGGCAGGTCACAGATACGCAGTATTTT. Translated, it gives CSASGGQVTDTQYF.

This chain uses TRBV5-1 with TRBJ2-7; a weak D match, TRBD2 (6 bases). The CDR3 covers 15 residues. The V and J ends lost 2 bases and 3 bases respectively, with 15 bases between them. Germline loops: CDR1 SGHRS, CDR2 YFSETQ. The CDR3 spells CASSFRGGGNYEQYF. The CDR3, as DNA: TGCGCCAGCAGCTTTCGGGGAGGCGGGAACTACGAGCAGTACTTC.

V is TRBV14 and J is TRBJ2-7; D is possibly TRBD2 (6 bases). The ends were cut back, 4 bases at V and 6 bases at J, with 13 bases in the middle. From germline, CDR1 is SGHDN and CDR2 FVKESK. This CDR3 region has 13 residues. In DNA form, the CDR3 reads TGTGCCAGCAGCCGAACTGGAGGGTTCGAGCAGTACTTC. Its translation is CASSRTGGFEQYF.

This rearrangement joins TRBV4-3 to TRBJ2-1, with 9 nucleotides matching TRBD2. This CDR3 spans 16 amino acids. Germline V gene data show CDR1 as LGHNA and CDR2 as YSLEER. The ends lost 0 bases at V and 5 bases at J; junction bases unmatched: 5. The CDR3 is CASSQDWAGGNNEQFF. In DNA, the CDR3 is TGCGCCAGCAGCCAAGATTGGGCGGGGGGGAACAATGAGCAGTTCTTC.

The chain employs TRBV9 and TRBJ2-5; D possibly corresponds to TRBD2 (6 bases). V dropped 2 bases and J dropped 2 bases, with 13 bases sitting between them. The CDR3 consists of 15 residues. The germline CDR1 and CDR2 sequences are SGDLS and YYNGEE. CDR3 residues: CASSVGSGLQETQYF. The CDR3 bases are TGTGCCAGCAGCGTTGGGAGCGGGTTGCAAGAGACCCAGTACTTC.

This sequence joins TRBV7-2 and TRBJ2-7; 8 bases line up with TRBD2. This CDR3 comprises 16 residues. Trimming cost V 1 base and J 2 bases; bases outside gene matches: 7. Germline V lookup: CDR1 SGHTA, CDR2 FQGNSA. DNA of the CDR3: TGTGCCAGCAGCTTAGTTTCAGCGGGGGCCACCTACGAGCAGTACTTC. Protein product: CASSLVSAGATYEQYF.

This chain joins TRBV15 and TRBJ1-4; no firm D call. V was clipped by 0 bases and J by 9 bases, with 8 bases between them. The CDR3 is 13 residues long. CDR1 is LNHNV, CDR2 YYDKDF, per germline (reference sequence). CDR3 residues: CATSREREQKLFF. In DNA form, the CDR3 reads TGTGCCACCAGCAGAGAGAGGGAACAAAAACTGTTTTTT.

This clone was counted between two and nine times. CDR3 in amino acids: CASSFDRSYGYTF. The CDR3 DNA reads TGTGCCAGCAGCTTTGACAGATCCTATGGCTACACCTTC. The V gene is TRBV27, the J gene TRBJ1-2; weak D call: TRBD1 (5 bases). From germline, CDR1 is MNHEY and CDR2 SMNVEV (reference sequence). Trimming left V 6 bases short and J 4 bases short, with 12 bases between. The CDR3 length is 13 residues.

V is TRBV6-5 and J is TRBJ1-1; possible D gene TRBD1, 6 bases. Germline assignment: CDR1 MNHEY and CDR2 SVGAGI. V lost 4 bases to trimming and J lost 1 base, with 10 bases between them. The CDR3 covers 14 residues. As DNA, the CDR3 is TGTGCCAGCAGTTCACGCAGGGGGAACACTGAAGCTTTCTTT. Protein: CASSSRRGNTEAFF.

The genes are TRBV4-1 and TRBJ1-1; 8 bases are a match to TRBD1. This CDR3 region has 16 residues. Germline CDR1 is MGHRA and CDR2 is YSYEKL. V shed 1 base and J 7 bases; nucleotides not matched to a gene: 11. The CDR3 sequence is CASSQVGGQGIGEAFF. The CDR3 nucleotides read TGCGCCAGCAGCCAAGTGGGTGGACAGGGCATTGGTGAAGCTTTCTTT.

The chain links TRBV30 to TRBJ1-1; D gene uncertain. Trimming cost V 0 bases and J 4 bases, with 9 bases left between them. The CDR3 covers 13 residues. Germline V CDR1 and CDR2: GTSNPN, SVGIG (reference sequence). This CDR3 is CAWSVGEGTEAFF. In DNA form, the CDR3 reads TGTGCCTGGAGTGTCGGGGAAGGCACTGAAGCTTTCTTT. The full variable domain, rest sourced from reference TRBV30 and TRBJ1-1, is SQTIHQWPATLVQPVGSPLSLECTVEGTSNPNLYWYRQAAGRGLQLLFYSVGIGQISSEVPQNLSASRPQDRQFILSSKKLLLSDSGFYLCAWSVGEGTEAFFGQGTRLTVV.

The chain recombines TRBV6-6 with TRBJ2-7, with D uncertain. Germline loops: CDR1 MNHNY, CDR2 SVGAGI (reference sequence). The ends were cut back, 0 bases at V and 0 bases at J, with 12 bases in the middle. CDR3 size: 16 residues. The DNA of the CDR3 is TGTGCCAGCAGTTACTCTGAGACAACGAGCTCCTACGAGCAGTACTTC. Protein product: CASSYSETTSSYEQYF.

The rearrangement joins TRBV7-2 to TRBJ1-2; TRBD1 aligns across 9 bases. There are 17 residues in the CDR3. Unmatched junction bases numbered 14, after V lost 5 bases and J lost 4 bases. The germline V gene has CDR1 SGHTA and CDR2 FQGNSA. The CDR3 spells CASSRRLQGADSYGYTF. The DNA of the CDR3 is TGTGCCAGCAGCCGCCGATTACAGGGGGCCGACAGCTATGGCTACACCTTC.

The rearrangement joins TRBV4-1 to TRBJ2-1; TRBD1 might be the D (6 bases). From germline, CDR1 is MGHRA and CDR2 YSYEKL. CDR3 size: 14 residues. The ends were cut back, 3 bases at V and 5 bases at J, with 11 bases in the middle. In DNA form, the CDR3 reads TGCGCCAGCAGCCAGGAGGACAGACACAATGAGCAGTTCTTC. Translated, it gives CASSQEDRHNEQFF.

The rearrangement joins TRBV5-8 to TRBJ1-4, with a tentative D call TRBD1 (5 bases). This CDR3 region has 14 residues. V was clipped by 0 bases and J by 7 bases, with 10 bases between them. Germline CDR1 and CDR2: SGHTS and YDEGEE. CDR3 nucleotide sequence: TGTGCCAGCAGCTTGGAGGTTAGGGGTGAAAAACTGTTTTTT. This translates into CASSLEVRGEKLFF.

The chain links TRBV19 to TRBJ2-4, with TRBD1 as a possible D gene (5 bases). CDR3 length: 14 amino acids. Trimming pared 5 bases from V and 0 bases from J, leaving 8 bases between. Germline CDR1 is LNHDA and CDR2 is SQIVND (reference sequence). CDR3 nucleotide sequence: TGTGCCAGTAGTCCACAGGTAGCCAAAAACATTCAGTACTTC. Encoded protein: CASSPQVAKNIQYF.

This clone has a count of ten or more. V usage is TRBV30 and J usage is TRBJ2-5; D call uncertain. CDR1 is GTSNPN, CDR2 SVGIG, per germline (reference sequence). The CDR3 has 12 amino acids. V dropped 2 bases and J dropped 1 base, with 5 bases sitting between them. CDR3 sequence: CAWSSVQETQYF. The DNA for the CDR3 is TGTGCCTGGAGTTCAGTCCAAGAGACCCAGTACTTC.

The chain uses TRBV11-2 and TRBJ2-5; 11 bases match TRBD2. After removal of 2 bases from V and 7 bases from J, the junction contained 12 bases not matched to a gene. The germline CDR1 and CDR2 sequences are SGHAT and FQNNGV. CDR3 length: 17 residues. CDR3 sequence: CASSLTFLAGGPGTQYF. For the CDR3, the DNA is TGTGCCAGCAGCTTAACCTTCCTAGCGGGAGGCCCCGGGACCCAGTACTTC.

The J gene is TRBJ1-2, the V gene TRBV7-9; tentatively, D is TRBD1 (6 bases). The germline CDR1 and CDR2 sequences are SEHNR and FQNEAQ (reference sequence). The CDR3 is 12 residues long. The V and J ends lost 5 bases and 8 bases respectively, with 12 bases between them. The CDR3 loop is CASSAGGAGYTF. CDR3 bases: TGTGCCAGCAGCGCTGGGGGCGCCGGCTACACCTTC. Looking up the rest from reference TRBV7-9 and TRBJ1-2 gives the full variable domain: DTGVSQNPRHKITKRGQNVTFRCDPISEHNRLYWYRQTLGQGPEFLTYFQNEAQLEKSRLLSDRFSAERPKGSFSTLEIQRTEQGDSAMYLCASSAGGAGYTFGSGTRLTVV.

The rearrangement uses TRBV30 and TRBJ1-4; D is unclear. The CDR3 loop spans 11 amino acids. Trimming took off 3 bases at V and 8 bases at J, with 7 bases between the two ends. Per germline, CDR1 GTSNPN and CDR2 SVGIG (reference sequence). The CDR3 region is CAWSIGEKLFF. As DNA, the CDR3 is TGTGCCTGGAGCATCGGGGAAAAACTGTTTTTT.

The chain carries TRBV28 and TRBJ1-2; D gene ambiguous. This CDR3 has 13 residues. The V end lost 3 bases, the J end lost 2 bases, and 7 bases lay between the germline ends. Germline CDR1 reads MDHEN; CDR2 reads SYDVKM. This CDR3 is CASSFQVNYGYTF. The CDR3 DNA reads TGTGCCAGCAGTTTTCAGGTGAACTATGGCTACACCTTC.

The chain is built from TRBV7-2 and TRBJ1-2; D is unclear. V was cut by 1 base and J by 2 bases, with 11 bases left in between. This CDR3 has 15 residues. Germline CDR1 and CDR2: SGHTA and FQGNSA. CDR3 in DNA: TGTGCCAGCAGCTTAGTGAGTGGAGGGAACTATGGCTACACCTTC. Its translation is CASSLVSGGNYGYTF.

The chain's CDR3 is CASSYRYNSPLHF. The CDR3 DNA follows: TGTGCCAGCAGTTACAGATATAATTCACCCCTCCACTTT. V gene TRBV28 combines with J gene TRBJ1-6; D call uncertain. The germline V gene has CDR1 MDHEN and CDR2 SYDVKM. CDR3 size: 13 residues. Trimming shortened V by 4 bases and J by 4 bases, and 5 bases separated the two germline ends.